The text below deals with one T cell receptor beta chain. The antigen remains undetermined. Germline lookup yields CDR1 SEHNR and CDR2 FQNEAQ (reference sequence). With 10 bases removed from V and 2 bases from J, the gap between germline ends came to 10 bases. The CDR3 spans 12 residues. The analysis combined second doses at about 4 or about 12 weeks. These data belong to a study of T cell responses to AZD1222 COVID-19 vaccine. Study-level points and caveats: All repertoire sampling was performed exclusively after the peak T cell response.

Sequencing was performed with immunoSEQ multiplex PCR; in TCRdb, only in-frame clones are kept and a portion is missing. Here the sample spans 180,000 or so clones, 91% being singletons. The sequence derives from an adult who received the AZD1222 COVID-19 vaccine. This chain links TRBV7-9 with TRBJ2-3; D remains ambiguous. Material: peripheral blood, obtained 28 days after the second AZD1222 dose. CDR3 loop: CAKARITDTQYF. CDR3 DNA: TGTGCCAAGGCCAGGATCACAGATACGCAGTATTTT. Full variable domain (rest looked up from reference TRBV7-9 and TRBJ2-3): DTGVSQNPRHKITKRGQNVTFRCDPISEHNRLYWYRQTLGQGPEFLTYFQNEAQLEKSRLLSDRFSAERPKGSFSTLEIQRTEQGDSAMYLCAKARITDTQYFGPGTRLTVL.